This is a list of T cell receptor beta chains from one sample in a study of blood T cell repertoires in COVID-19. The method was immunoSEQ multiplex PCR; TCRdb's version includes in-frame clones alone and lacks a portion of them. The repertoire consists of 120,000 to 150,000 clones, with about nine tenths occurring once and the leading ten covering approximately 2.4%. The sequenced sample was peripheral blood. These receptors came from a human donor in a cohort sampled during active COVID-19. Each CDR3 is given with its conserved first and last residue. Each record gives: J gene, CDR3 length, V gene, clone size, D gene, CDR3 DNA, CDR3 protein. D genes are given only for firm matches. The listing skips clone size in some rows; elsewhere it reads once, few, many or a size class.

TRBJ1-2 16 TRBV5-6 NA NA TGTGCCAGCAGCCTTGTTGGGGGGAGACAACTCTATGGCTACACCTTC CASSLVGGRQLYGYTF
TRBJ2-1 16 TRBV19 NA TRBD1 TGTGCCAGTAGTACCCTCCAGGGACAGGGAAACAATGAGCAGTTCTTC CASSTLQGQGNNEQFF
TRBJ2-1 16 TRBV5-1 NA TRBD2 TGCGCCAGCAGCAAGAGACTAGCGGCAGTGGGGAATGAGCAGTTCTTC CASSKRLAAVGNEQFF
TRBJ2-3 13 TRBV3-1/TRBV3-2 NA TRBD1 TGTGCCTCACAGGGGGCGAGCACAGATACGCAGTATTTT CASQGASTDTQYF
TRBJ1-5 17 TRBV7-9 few TRBD1 TGTGCCAGCAGCTTTTACACCGGGACAGGGGCTGGTCAGCCCCAGCATTTT CASSFYTGTGAGQPQHF
TRBJ1-1 14 TRBV6-5 NA NA TGTGCCAGCAGTTACTCGCGGCGTAGCACTGAAGCTTTCTTT CASSYSRRSTEAFF
TRBJ1-1 13 TRBV6-6 NA NA TGTGCCAGCAGACTGACAGGAAACACTGAAGCTTTCTTT CASRLTGNTEAFF
TRBJ2-7 14 TRBV6-5 NA NA TGTGCCAGCAGTTACGCTTCTGGAGCCTACGAGCAGTACTTC CASSYASGAYEQYF
TRBJ2-2 15 TRBV11-2 NA TRBD2 TGTGCCAGCAGCCCGCTAGCGGGGAACACCGGGGAGCTGTTTTTT CASSPLAGNTGELFF
TRBJ2-1 16 TRBV6-5 NA NA TGTGCCAGCAGTTCCCCGTTCGCGGTTGTTGGAAATGAGCAGTTCTTC CASSSPFAVVGNEQFF
TRBJ1-5 16 TRBV7-8 NA TRBD1 TGTGCCAGCAGCGCAGACAGGGGGAATAGCAATCAGCCCCAGCATTTT CASSADRGNSNQPQHF
TRBJ1-2 12 TRBV29-1 NA NA TGCAGCGTTGTGGCGTCAGGGCAAGGCTACACCTTC CSVVASGQGYTF
TRBJ2-7 13 TRBV18 NA NA TGTGCCAGCTCCCCAACAGGTTCCTACGAGCAGTACTTC CASSPTGSYEQYF
TRBJ1-3 16 TRBV5-5 NA NA TGTGCCAGCAGCCCCCGTGGGGCTTACTCTGGAAACACCATATATTTT CASSPRGAYSGNTIYF
TRBJ2-7 15 TRBV6-5 NA TRBD2 TGTGCCAGCACAATCACCAGCGGGAGGGGTTACGAGCAGTACTTC CASTITSGRGYEQYF
TRBJ2-1 18 TRBV5-1 NA TRBD2 TGCGCCAGCAGCAGGAACGAACTAGCGGGAGGCGTTTCTAGTGAGCAGTTCTTC CASSRNELAGGVSSEQFF
TRBJ2-1 15 TRBV5-1 NA TRBD1 TGCGCCAGCAGCCTGGACAGGTCAACCTACAATGAGCAGTTCTTC CASSLDRSTYNEQFF